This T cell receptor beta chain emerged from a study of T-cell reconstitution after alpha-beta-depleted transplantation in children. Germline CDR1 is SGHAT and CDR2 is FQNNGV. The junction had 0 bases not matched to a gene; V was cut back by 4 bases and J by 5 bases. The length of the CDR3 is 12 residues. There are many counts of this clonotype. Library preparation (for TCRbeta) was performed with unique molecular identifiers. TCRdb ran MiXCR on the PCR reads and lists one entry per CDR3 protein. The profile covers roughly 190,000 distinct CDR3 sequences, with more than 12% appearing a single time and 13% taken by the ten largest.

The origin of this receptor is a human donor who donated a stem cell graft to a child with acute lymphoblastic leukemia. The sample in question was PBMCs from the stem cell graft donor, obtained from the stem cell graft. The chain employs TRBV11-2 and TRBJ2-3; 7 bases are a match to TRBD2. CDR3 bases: TGTGCCAGCAGCTGGACTAGAGATACGCAGTATTTT. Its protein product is CASSWTRDTQYF.